These T cell receptor beta chains were read from a single sample in a study of T-cell reconstitution after alpha-beta-depleted transplantation in children. Each CDR3 protein gets one entry after TCRdb re-called the PCR reads with MiXCR. The data contain 55,000 to 85,000 distinct CDR3 sequences, 11% of them singletons. The source was PBMCs, collected before TCRalphabeta/CD19-depleted stem cell transplant. Receptor source: a boy aged 10-17 years with acute myeloid leukemia, due to receive a stem cell transplant. The CDR3 runs from the conserved cysteine through the conserved F or W. D genes are given only for firm matches. A row's size may be missing; if present it is once, few, many or a size class.

j_call	d_call	v_call	clone_size	cdr3_nt	cdr3_aa
TRBJ1-6	-	TRBV28	many	TGTGCCAGCAGTTTATTTACCCGAAATACCGGCTCCTATAATTCACCCCTCCACTTT	CASSLFTRNTGSYNSPLHF
TRBJ2-7	TRBD1	TRBV12-3/TRBV12-4	many	TGTGCCAGCACCAATTCTAGGGGACAGGGGGTCGAGCAGTACTTC	CASTNSRGQGVEQYF
TRBJ2-7	-	TRBV5-5	-	TGTGCCAGCAGCTTGACGAACTACGAGCAGTACTTC	CASSLTNYEQYF
TRBJ2-5	TRBD2	TRBV9	many	TGTGCCAGCAGCGTAGAGGGGACTAGTCAAGAGACCCAGTACTTC	CASSVEGTSQETQYF
TRBJ2-7	TRBD2	TRBV7-2	many	TGTGCCAGCAGCTTTCCCTCGGGACTAGACGAGCAGTACTTC	CASSFPSGLDEQYF
TRBJ1-5	-	TRBV24-1	many	TGTGCCACCAGTGACCACCCGGGGGGGAGCAATCAGCCCCAGCATTTT	CATSDHPGGSNQPQHF
TRBJ2-1	TRBD2	TRBV24-1	many	TGTGCCACCAGTGATTTAGGACTAGCGGGGGGGGAATACAATGAGCAGTTCTTC	CATSDLGLAGGEYNEQFF
TRBJ2-1	-	TRBV24-1	many	TGTGCCACCAGTGATTCCCTTCCAGGGACGAGCTCCTACAATGAGCAGTTCTTC	CATSDSLPGTSSYNEQFF
TRBJ1-2	-	TRBV3-1	many	TGTGCCAGCAGCCAAGATACGGCAGCCCCTTCGGGCTACACCTTC	CASSQDTAAPSGYTF
TRBJ1-3	-	TRBV20-1	many	TGCAGTGCGTGGAAGGCGGCTAGCTCTGGAAACACCATATATTTT	CSAWKAASSGNTIYF